A selection of T cell receptor beta chains follows, all from one sample in a study of OX40 agonist ivuxolimab in advanced cancers. Assay used: immunoSEQ multiplex PCR; TCRdb lists only in-frame clones, some missing. The sample contains approximately 37,000 clones, roughly 89% of which appear only once. The sample was CD4+ or CD8+ T cells sorted from blood, taken in a trial of the OX40 agonist ivuxolimab. The receptors were sampled from an adult with an advanced solid tumor such as melanoma, head and neck, liver or kidney cancer. The CDR3 runs from the conserved cysteine through the conserved F or W. D genes are given only for firm matches.

J: TRBJ2-2
V: TRBV5-8
D: TRBD1
CDR3: CASSSTGGHGELFF

J: TRBJ2-7
V: TRBV6-1
D: TRBD1
CDR3: CASSESGTANYEQYF

J: TRBJ1-2
V: TRBV19
D: .
CDR3: CASSIGQVLGYTF

J: TRBJ2-7
V: TRBV7-9
D: .
CDR3: CASSSPGKAYEQYF

J: TRBJ1-5
V: TRBV6-5
D: TRBD1
CDR3: CASSPRQGRGQPQHF

J: TRBJ2-2
V: TRBV7-9
D: TRBD2
CDR3: CASSSALAGGTGELFF

J: TRBJ2-7
V: TRBV5-4
D: TRBD2
CDR3: CASSGETSGSYEQYF

J: TRBJ2-1
V: TRBV11-2
D: TRBD2
CDR3: CASSLMAGVNDEQFF

J: TRBJ1-1
V: TRBV7-9
D: .
CDR3: CASSWGGNTEAFF

J: TRBJ1-4
V: TRBV7-9
D: TRBD1
CDR3: CASSTNRGQTNEKLFF

J: TRBJ1-4
V: TRBV15
D: TRBD1
CDR3: CATSRDRQGINEKLFF

J: TRBJ1-5
V: TRBV18
D: .
CDR3: CASSPAVSNQPQHF

J: TRBJ2-7
V: TRBV27
D: TRBD1
CDR3: CASSFGTGVSHEQYF

J: TRBJ1-3
V: TRBV6-4
D: .
CDR3: CASSEAILGNTIYF

J: TRBJ1-5
V: TRBV27
D: .
CDR3: CASSFVGQPQHF

J: TRBJ2-3
V: TRBV19
D: .
CDR3: CASSSPRNTDTQYF

J: TRBJ2-7
V: TRBV6-1
D: TRBD1
CDR3: CASSESDRVSEQYF

J: TRBJ2-3
V: TRBV9
D: .
CDR3: CASSVTPTDTQYF

J: TRBJ2-1
V: TRBV7-9
D: TRBD1
CDR3: CASSAGQGSFDEQFF

J: TRBJ1-1
V: TRBV2
D: .
CDR3: CATLRGGTEAFF

J: TRBJ1-1
V: TRBV6-1
D: TRBD1
CDR3: CASSTPMGQGMAFF

J: TRBJ1-3
V: TRBV9
D: TRBD1
CDR3: CASSVARDRSSGNTIYF

J: TRBJ1-4
V: TRBV13
D: .
CDR3: CASSLKALGREKLFF

J: TRBJ2-1
V: TRBV7-9
D: .
CDR3: CASSSPLRGREQFF

J: TRBJ2-7
V: TRBV13
D: TRBD1
CDR3: CASSSTGGIEQYF

J: TRBJ1-4
V: TRBV11-1
D: .
CDR3: CASSPGTNEKLFF

J: TRBJ2-1
V: TRBV6-7
D: .
CDR3: CASSTHGDNEQFF

J: TRBJ1-3
V: TRBV2
D: TRBD1
CDR3: CASSLEVRDRGLSGNTIYF

J: TRBJ2-5
V: TRBV4-1
D: .
CDR3: CAKTGETQYF

J: TRBJ1-3
V: TRBV5-6
D: .
CDR3: CASSLGARHSGNTIYF

J: TRBJ2-7
V: TRBV7-9
D: .
CDR3: CASSPMVRDSYEQYF

J: TRBJ1-5
V: TRBV15
D: .
CDR3: CATSRGSLNQPQHF

J: TRBJ2-5
V: TRBV2
D: .
CDR3: CASSGSGRTPNKKTQYF

J: TRBJ2-1
V: TRBV14
D: .
CDR3: CASSQDTPDPSYNEQFF

J: TRBJ2-7
V: TRBV6-4
D: TRBD1
CDR3: CASPRDRSSYEQYF

J: TRBJ2-7
V: TRBV5-4
D: .
CDR3: CASSALASEQYF

J: TRBJ2-1
V: TRBV5-8
D: .
CDR3: CASSSGPGANNEQFF

J: TRBJ2-5
V: TRBV7-7
D: TRBD1
CDR3: CASSDPGQGPQETQYF